Listed below are T cell receptor beta chains from one sample, sequenced in a study of OX40 agonist ivuxolimab in advanced cancers. Profiling relied on immunoSEQ multiplex PCR, and the TCRdb table lists in-frame clones only, not all of them. The sample holds about 33,000 clones, about 74% seen once. The sequencing here drew on CD4+ or CD8+ T cells sorted from blood, taken in a trial of the OX40 agonist ivuxolimab. The receptors were gathered from an adult with an advanced solid tumor such as melanoma, head and neck, liver or kidney cancer. Each CDR3 is given with its conserved first and last residue.

j_gene,v_gene,len,CDR3aa
TRBJ2-5,TRBV6-5,15,CASSSAAGLGGTQYF
TRBJ1-1,TRBV7-8,12,CASSSPGTGVKF
TRBJ1-5,TRBV6-5,15,CASSYRPEGGQPQHF
TRBJ2-3,TRBV4-1,17,CASSHRDRDRITDTQYF
TRBJ2-1,TRBV7-6,15,CASSHSFQGSNEQFF
TRBJ2-3,TRBV5-1,15,CASRLAGGPRDTQYF
TRBJ1-2,TRBV29-1,11,CSVVGSGGYTF
TRBJ1-5,TRBV18,14,CASSPGGRNQPQHF
TRBJ2-1,TRBV7-3,13,CASSLTAGNEQFF
TRBJ2-7,TRBV6-1,16,CASSEGLAGGVNEQYF
TRBJ2-5,TRBV6-5,12,CASSSNRETQYF
TRBJ1-1,TRBV11-2,14,CASSLESVNTEAFF
TRBJ1-5,TRBV5-5,14,CASSFRDGNQPQHF
TRBJ2-7,TRBV6-4,15,CAILSGTGSSYEQYF
TRBJ2-1,TRBV7-9,10,CASSSTLQFF